Presented here are 19 T cell receptor beta chains from one specimen sequenced in a study of cytomegalovirus exposure and HLA in healthy donors. PCR primers comprised 60 Vbeta and 13 Jbeta primers. Profiled with immunoSEQ multiplex PCR; TCRdb holds only in-frame clones, not every one. Seen here are about 160,000 clones, approximately 84% observed once, and the top ten hold approximately 6.8%. Sequencing was carried out using PBMCs. These TCRs come from a woman in her 40s in good health and CMV-seropositive.

A note on this clone: One end of the junction does not line up with germline, which may come from a read error. The rearrangement uses TRBV4-1 and TRBJ2-7; TRBD1 aligns across 7 bases. This CDR3 has 13 residues. CDR1 is MGHRA and CDR2 is YSYEKL in the germline V gene. CDR3 nucleotides: TGCGCCAGCAGACAAGGGGGCTTAGGGGAGCAGTACTTC. Translating gives CASRQGGLGEQYF.

The gene calls are TRBV7-8 and TRBJ1-1, with D unresolved. CDR1 and CDR2 from the germline V gene are SGHVS and FQNEAQ. The CDR3 length is 13 residues. The germline V and J ends were trimmed by 2 bases and 1 base, with 5 bases remaining between them. The CDR3 coding sequence is TGTGCCAGCAGCTTACAGGCGAACACTGAAGCTTTCTTT. Translating gives CASSLQANTEAFF. Based on the CDR3 plus reference TRBV7-8 and TRBJ1-1, the full variable domain is GAGVSQSPRYKVAKRGQDVALRCDPISGHVSLFWYQQALGQGPEFLTYFQNEAQLDKSGLPSDRFFAERPEGSVSTLKIQRTQQEDSAVYLCASSLQANTEAFFGQGTRLTVV.

The rearrangement uses TRBV27 and TRBJ2-2; no clear D gene. Trimming left V 2 bases short and J 10 bases short, with 11 bases between. The germline CDR1 and CDR2 sequences are MNHEY and SMNVEV (reference sequence). This CDR3 is built from 13 residues. The CDR3: CASSLLTGSELFF. The CDR3 DNA follows: TGTGCCAGCAGTTTACTCACCGGGTCGGAGCTGTTTTTT.

This clone was picked up one time. V and J are TRBV15 and TRBJ1-2; a weak D match, TRBD1 (6 bases). The germline V gene has CDR1 LNHNV and CDR2 YYDKDF (reference sequence). CDR3 length: 15 amino acids. Trimming cost V 0 bases and J 4 bases, with 12 bases left between them. The CDR3 DNA reads as TGTGCCACCAGCAGAGAAACAGGGCTGACCTATGGCTACACCTTC. Translation gives CATSRETGLTYGYTF.

This chain connects TRBV6-5 to TRBJ1-1, with D possibly being TRBD1 (5 bases). The V end lost 6 bases, the J end lost 1 base, and 9 bases lay between the germline ends. CDR1 is MNHEY and CDR2 is SVGAGI in the germline V gene. CDR3 length: 13 residues. This CDR3 is CASRTGGNTEAFF. In DNA form, the CDR3 reads TGTGCCAGCAGAACCGGGGGGAACACTGAAGCTTTCTTT.

This chain joins TRBV4-1 and TRBJ1-6; TRBD1 might be the D (6 bases). This CDR3 region has 17 residues. V shed 3 bases and J shed 4 bases, with 16 bases lying between them. Germline V gene sequence: CDR1 MGHRA, CDR2 YSYEKL. CDR3 DNA: TGCGCCAGCAGCCACCCGGCGGCAGGGGCTTATAATTCACCCCTCCACTTT. Protein sequence: CASSHPAAGAYNSPLHF.

The gene calls are TRBV18 and TRBJ1-1; D may be TRBD1 (6 bases). This CDR3 has 14 amino acids. Germline V lookup: CDR1 KGHSH, CDR2 LQKENI. V shed 3 bases and J shed 0 bases, with 8 bases lying between them. CDR3 nucleotides: TGTGCCAGCTCACCCGGACAGATGAACACTGAAGCTTTCTTT. It is translated as CASSPGQMNTEAFF.

This chain joins TRBV30 and TRBJ2-7; TRBD2 matches at 12 bases. The CDR3 length is 16 residues. Germline V gene lookup returns CDR1 GTSNPN and CDR2 SVGIG (reference sequence). V trimming: 1 base; J trimming: 2 bases; junction bases outside the gene matches: 6. CDR3 DNA: TGTGCCTGGAGTGAGAGGCTAGCGGGGGGGACCTACGAGCAGTACTTC. It yields the protein CAWSERLAGGTYEQYF.

This sequence joins TRBV5-5 and TRBJ2-7; the match to TRBD1 covers 8 bases. This CDR3 is built from 15 residues. CDR1 SGHKS and CDR2 YYEKEE come from the germline V gene (reference sequence). Trimming took 3 bases from V and 2 from J; bases not matched to a gene: 7. The CDR3 bases are TGTGCCAGCAGCTCAAGGCAGGGGGCCCCCTACGAGCAGTACTTC. Amino acids: CASSSRQGAPYEQYF.

This clone was seen once. The chain joins TRBV13 to TRBJ2-7; D is perhaps TRBD1 (6 bases). CDR1 is PRHDT, CDR2 FYEKMQ, per germline (reference sequence). V lost 8 bases and J 5 bases, leaving 22 bases between the germline ends. The CDR3 has 15 amino acids. The CDR3 is CASQLLTAGDHEQYF. The CDR3 DNA sequence: TGTGCCAGCCAACTTCTTACGGCAGGGGACCACGAGCAGTACTTC. Looking up the rest from reference TRBV13 and TRBJ2-7 gives the full variable domain: AAGVIQSPRHLIKEKRETATLKCYPIPRHDTVYWYQQGPGQDPQFLISFYEKMQSDKGSIPDRFSAQQFSDYHSELNMSSLELGDSALYFCASQLLTAGDHEQYFGPGTRLTVT.

The chain is built from TRBV5-1 and TRBJ2-3; D possibly corresponds to TRBD2 (5 bases). V lost 0 bases and J lost 1, with 15 bases in between. The CDR3 loop spans 17 amino acids. Germline V gene data show CDR1 as SGHRS and CDR2 as YFSETQ. CDR3 residues: CASSLVGAELGTDTQYF. The CDR3 nucleotides are TGCGCCAGCAGCTTGGTGGGAGCAGAATTGGGCACAGATACGCAGTATTTT.

The rearrangement uses TRBV7-9 and TRBJ1-1; D call uncertain. CDR1 is SEHNR and CDR2 is FQNEAQ in the germline V gene (reference sequence). The V end lost 4 bases, the J end lost 1 base, and 13 bases lay between the germline ends. The CDR3 extends over 15 amino acids. CDR3 region: CASSYASSGNTEAFF. CDR3 in DNA: TGTGCCAGCAGCTACGCCTCTAGTGGGAACACTGAAGCTTTCTTT. The entire variable domain, with the rest obtained from reference TRBV7-9 and TRBJ1-1, is as follows: DTGVSQNPRHKITKRGQNVTFRCDPISEHNRLYWYRQTLGQGPEFLTYFQNEAQLEKSRLLSDRFSAERPKGSFSTLEIQRTEQGDSAMYLCASSYASSGNTEAFFGQGTRLTVV.

The V gene is TRBV6-4, the J gene TRBJ2-3, with 7 bases aligning to TRBD2. The CDR3 is made up of 14 amino acids. The germline CDR1 and CDR2 sequences are MRHNA and SNTAGT. Trimming at V came to 6 bases and at J to 0 bases, leaving 3 bases not matched to a gene. The CDR3 nucleotides read TGTGCCAGCAGCCCGGGGGGAAGCACAGATACGCAGTATTTT. The encoded protein is CASSPGGSTDTQYF.

The rearrangement joins TRBV6-1 to TRBJ2-2; 11 bases match TRBD2. This CDR3 has 15 residues. Per the germline V gene, CDR1 is MNHNS and CDR2 is SASEGT. V lost 7 bases and J lost 6; bases outside the gene matches: 7. The CDR3 coding sequence is TGTGCCAGCAACCTAGCGGGGGGTTGGGCCGGGGAGCTGTTTTTT. This encodes CASNLAGGWAGELFF.

The chain recombines TRBV4-2 with TRBJ1-6, with D uncertain. Germline assignment: CDR1 LGHNA and CDR2 YNFKEQ. The CDR3 covers 15 residues. V was clipped by 5 bases and J by 7 bases, with 15 bases between them. CDR3 coding DNA: TGTGCCAGCAGCTTGTACAGACTAGGAAATTCACCCCTCCACTTT. The encoded protein is CASSLYRLGNSPLHF.

The table lists this clone with a few counts. This sequence joins TRBV7-9 and TRBJ2-5; 7 nucleotides match TRBD2. The germline V gene encodes CDR1 SEHNR and CDR2 FQNEAQ (reference sequence). This CDR3 is built from 16 residues. V dropped 4 bases and J dropped 3; count of bases not matched to a gene: 11. The CDR3 nucleotides read TGTGCCAGCAGCTCACCGGAATACCGGGGGGAAGAGACCCAGTACTTC. Its protein is CASSSPEYRGEETQYF.

This chain joins TRBV13 and TRBJ2-1, with D possibly matching TRBD2 (6 bases). The germline V and J ends were trimmed by 5 bases and 8 bases, with 16 bases remaining between them. The CDR3 extends over 14 amino acids. CDR1 PRHDT and CDR2 FYEKMQ come from the germline V gene (reference sequence). CDR3: CASSRPTSRHEQFF. In nucleotides, the CDR3 is TGTGCCAGCAGCCGTCCGACTAGTCGTCATGAGCAGTTCTTC.

The chain couples TRBV5-1 to TRBJ2-1, with D maybe TRBD2 (5 bases). The CDR3 consists of 14 residues. Germline V gives CDR1 SGHRS, CDR2 YFSETQ. V was trimmed by 2 bases and J by 3 bases, leaving 9 bases between them. The CDR3 sequence: CASSLADLYNEQFF. Here the CDR3 DNA reads TGCGCCAGCAGCTTAGCGGACCTCTACAATGAGCAGTTCTTC.

V gene TRBV7-2 combines with J gene TRBJ1-2, with 7 bases matching TRBD1. The CDR3 is made up of 14 amino acids. Germline trimming cut 2 bases from V and 3 bases from J; bases unmatched to any gene: 3. Looked up from germline, CDR1 is SGHTA and CDR2 is FQGNSA. The CDR3 DNA is TGTGCCAGCAGCTTACACGGGACAGACTATGGCTACACCTTC. Translation gives CASSLHGTDYGYTF. Looking up the rest from reference TRBV7-2 and TRBJ1-2 gives the full variable domain: GAGVSQSPSNKVTEKGKDVELRCDPISGHTALYWYRQSLGQGLEFLIYFQGNSAPDKSGLPSDRFSAERTGGSVSTLTIQRTQQEDSAVYLCASSLHGTDYGYTFGSGTRLTVV.